This T cell receptor (beta chain) is drawn from a study of cytomegalovirus exposure and HLA in healthy donors. PCR employed 60 Vbeta and 13 Jbeta primers. Libraries were prepared by immunoSEQ multiplex PCR; TCRdb keeps only in-frame clonotypes and omits some of them. The sample contains 150,000 to 200,000 clones, over 75% of which appear only once. Healthy people donating bone marrow made up the donors. V was cut by 8 bases and J by 0 bases, with 9 bases left in between. This CDR3 has 13 amino acids. Germline lookup yields CDR1 MNHEY and CDR2 SVGAGI. The chain couples TRBV6-5 to TRBJ2-3; maybe TRBD1 (5 bases). The sequence was obtained from a woman aged 50 to 60 in good health and CMV-seronegative. Material for sequencing was PBMCs. CDR3 sequence (DNA): TGTGCCAGCGGACACCTGAGCACAGATACGCAGTATTTT. This sequence encodes CASGHLSTDTQYF.